The T cell receptor beta chain under discussion was sequenced for a study of T-cell memory formation after mild COVID-19. This clonotype has more than one count but fewer than ten. Trimming stripped 4 bases from V and 3 bases from J, with 19 bases between. The germline V gene has CDR1 SQVTM and CDR2 ANQGSEA. The CDR3 totals 15 residues. TCRdb fed the 5' RACE reads into MiXCR, producing one record per CDR3 protein. The profile covers under 550,000 distinct CDR3 sequences, with 15% to 20% appearing a single time and 9% to 15% taken by the ten largest. The material sequenced was PBMCs or a T cell subset sorted from them (not recorded which). The source of this sequence is an adult woman who had mild COVID-19 (a few samples of this study predate the infection). Cell type and time point are not known. The V and J genes are TRBV29-1 and TRBJ2-7; D is uncertain. CDR3 residues: CSVATATSANYEQYF. The CDR3 DNA sequence: TGCAGCGTTGCCACAGCTACATCAGCTAACTACGAGCAGTACTTC.